The 5 T cell receptor beta chains listed next were all sequenced from one sample in a study of T-cell memory formation after mild COVID-19. Using its own MiXCR run on the 5' RACE reads, TCRdb lists one record per CDR3 protein. Here the sample spans 350,000 to 450,000 distinct CDR3 sequences, roughly 26% being singletons. Sequences were obtained from PBMCs or a T cell subset sorted from them (not recorded which). Receptor source: an adult woman who had mild COVID-19 (a few samples of this study predate the infection). Cell type and time point are not known.

This clonotype was seen a handful of times. This chain connects TRBV21-1 to TRBJ1-5. TRBV21-1 is deemed a pseudogene. The CDR3 has 16 residues. The CDR3 DNA follows: TGTGCCAGCAGCAAAGCTCCGGAAGATAGCAATCAGCCCCAGCATTTT. Translation: CASSKAPEDSNQPQHF.

This clonotype appeared many times. The genes are TRBV6-5 and TRBJ1-1, with D unclear. The V gene's germline CDR1 is MNHEY and CDR2 SVGAGI. Trimming shortened V by 5 bases and J by 0 bases, and 7 bases separated the two germline ends. The CDR3 runs 13 residues. The CDR3 DNA reads as TGTGCCAGCAGTCCCGCTATGAACACTGAAGCTTTCTTT. Translation: CASSPAMNTEAFF.

This clonotype was seen a few times. The chain couples TRBV5-1 to TRBJ2-2; D may be TRBD1 (5 bases). V lost 7 bases, J lost 2 bases, and 9 bases lay in between. The germline V gene encodes CDR1 SGHRS and CDR2 YFSETQ. This CDR3 is built from 13 residues. CDR3 DNA sequence: TGCGCCAGCTTCGGACAAAACACCGGGGAGCTGTTTTTT. Its translation: CASFGQNTGELFF.

V usage is TRBV9 and J usage is TRBJ2-7, with D possibly being TRBD1 (6 bases). CDR3 size: 14 residues. Germline V gene sequence: CDR1 SGDLS, CDR2 YYNGEE. Trimming shortened V by 0 bases and J by 3 bases, and 10 bases separated the two germline ends. This CDR3 reads CASSVGGGNYEQYF. Here the CDR3 DNA reads TGTGCCAGCAGCGTAGGTGGGGGCAACTACGAGCAGTACTTC. The entire variable domain, with the rest obtained from reference TRBV9 and TRBJ2-7, is as follows: DSGVTQTPKHLITATGQRVTLRCSPRSGDLSVYWYQQSLDQGLQFLIQYYNGEERAKGNILERFSAQQFPDLHSELNLSSLELGDSALYFCASSVGGGNYEQYFGPGTRLTVT.

The chain has TRBV3-1 and TRBJ2-1; 12 bases are shared with TRBD2. J lost 9 bases, V lost 1 base, and 7 bases had no gene match. Germline lookup yields CDR1 LGHDT and CDR2 YNNKEL (reference sequence). This CDR3 comprises 16 residues. DNA for the CDR3: TGTGCCAGCAGCCAAGTCTCTAGCGGGAGGGCCGGTGAGCAGTTCTTC. Protein product: CASSQVSSGRAGEQFF.